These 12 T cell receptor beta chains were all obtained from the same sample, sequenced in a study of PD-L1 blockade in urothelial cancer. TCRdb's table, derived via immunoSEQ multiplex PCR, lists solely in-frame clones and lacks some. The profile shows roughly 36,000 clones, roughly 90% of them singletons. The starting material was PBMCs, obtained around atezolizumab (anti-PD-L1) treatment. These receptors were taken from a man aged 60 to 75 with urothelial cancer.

In DNA form, the CDR3 reads TGTGCCTGGAGTACGGGTGGGAGGCAGTTCTTC. Its protein product is CAWSTGGRQFF. The chain has TRBV30 and TRBJ2-1; tentatively, D is TRBD2 (5 bases). V lost 2 bases, J lost 12 bases, and 11 bases lay in between. Germline V gene sequence: CDR1 GTSNPN, CDR2 SVGIG (reference sequence). The length of the CDR3 is 11 residues.

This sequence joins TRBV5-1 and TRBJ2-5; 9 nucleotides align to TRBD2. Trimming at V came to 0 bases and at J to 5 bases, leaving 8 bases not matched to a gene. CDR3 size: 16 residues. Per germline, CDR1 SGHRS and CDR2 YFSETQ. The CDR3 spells CASSLAGGGARETQYF. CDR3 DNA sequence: TGCGCCAGCAGCTTGGCGGGCGGGGGGGCCCGGGAGACCCAGTACTTC. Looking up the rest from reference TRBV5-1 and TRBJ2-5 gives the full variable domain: KAGVTQTPRYLIKTRGQQVTLSCSPISGHRSVSWYQQTPGQGLQFLFEYFSETQRNKGNFPGRFSGRQFSNSRSEMNVSTLELGDSALYLCASSLAGGGARETQYFGPGTRLLVL.

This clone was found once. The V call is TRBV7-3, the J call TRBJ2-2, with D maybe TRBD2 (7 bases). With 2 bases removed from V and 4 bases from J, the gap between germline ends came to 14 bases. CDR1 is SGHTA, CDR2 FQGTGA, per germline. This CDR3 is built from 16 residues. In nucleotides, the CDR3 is TGTGCCAGCAGCTTAGGGGGCGGGGGTCGCACCGGGGAGCTGTTTTTT. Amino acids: CASSLGGGGRTGELFF.

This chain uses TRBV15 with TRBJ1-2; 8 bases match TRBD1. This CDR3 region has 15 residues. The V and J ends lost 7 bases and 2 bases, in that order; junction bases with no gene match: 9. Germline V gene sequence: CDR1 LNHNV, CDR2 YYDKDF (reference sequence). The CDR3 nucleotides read TGTGCCACCAATGGCGGACAGGGCGGCAACTATGGCTACACCTTC. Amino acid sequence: CATNGGQGGNYGYTF.

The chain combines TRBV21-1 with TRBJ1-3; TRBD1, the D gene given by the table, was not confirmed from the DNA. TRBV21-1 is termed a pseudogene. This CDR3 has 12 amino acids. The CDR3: CASRVQGNTIYF. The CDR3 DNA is TGTGCCAGCAGGGTACAAGGAAACACCATATATTTT.

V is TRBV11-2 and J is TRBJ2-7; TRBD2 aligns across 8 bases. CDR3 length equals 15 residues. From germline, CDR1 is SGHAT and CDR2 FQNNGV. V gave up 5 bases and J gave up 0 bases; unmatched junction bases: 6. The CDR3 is CASSTISGSSYEQYF. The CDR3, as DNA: TGTGCCAGCAGCACCATCAGCGGGAGCTCCTACGAGCAGTACTTC.

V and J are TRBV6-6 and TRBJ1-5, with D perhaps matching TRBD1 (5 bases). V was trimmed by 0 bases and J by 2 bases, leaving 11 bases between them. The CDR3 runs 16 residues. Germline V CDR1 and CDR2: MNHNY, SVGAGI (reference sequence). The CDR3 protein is CASSYSAGQGNQPQHF. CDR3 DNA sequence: TGTGCCAGCAGTTACTCGGCGGGGCAGGGCAATCAGCCCCAGCATTTT.

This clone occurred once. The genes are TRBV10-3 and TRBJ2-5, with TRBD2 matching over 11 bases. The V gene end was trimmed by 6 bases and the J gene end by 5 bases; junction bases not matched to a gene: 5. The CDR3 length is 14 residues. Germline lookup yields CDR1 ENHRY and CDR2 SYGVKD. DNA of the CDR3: TGTGCCATCAGCGTAGCGGGGGGGCGCGAGACCCAGTACTTC. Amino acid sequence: CAISVAGGRETQYF.

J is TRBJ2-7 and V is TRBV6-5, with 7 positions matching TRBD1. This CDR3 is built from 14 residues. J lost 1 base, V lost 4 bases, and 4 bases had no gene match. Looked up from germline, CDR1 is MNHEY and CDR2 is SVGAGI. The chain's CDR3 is CASSFDRVSYEQYF. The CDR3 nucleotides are TGTGCCAGCAGTTTCGACAGGGTATCCTACGAGCAGTACTTC.

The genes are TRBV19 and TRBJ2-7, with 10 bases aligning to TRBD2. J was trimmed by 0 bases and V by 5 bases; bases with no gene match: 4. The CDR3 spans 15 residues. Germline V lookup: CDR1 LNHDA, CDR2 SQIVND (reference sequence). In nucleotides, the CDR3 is TGTGCCAGTAGTCGTGAGCGGGAGGGCTCCTACGAGCAGTACTTC. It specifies CASSREREGSYEQYF.

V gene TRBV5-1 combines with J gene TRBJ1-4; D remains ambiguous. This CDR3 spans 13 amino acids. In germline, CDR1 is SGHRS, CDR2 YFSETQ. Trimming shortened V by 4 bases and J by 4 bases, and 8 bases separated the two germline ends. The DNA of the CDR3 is TGCGCCAGCAGCCGTACAGTTAATGAAAAACTGTTTTTT. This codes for CASSRTVNEKLFF.

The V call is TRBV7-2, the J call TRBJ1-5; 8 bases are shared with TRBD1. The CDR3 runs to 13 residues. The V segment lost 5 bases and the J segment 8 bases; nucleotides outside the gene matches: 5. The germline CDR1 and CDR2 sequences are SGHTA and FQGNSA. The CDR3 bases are TGTGCCAGCAGCCCGGACAGGGTGAAGCCCCAGCATTTT. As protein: CASSPDRVKPQHF.